Presented here are 27 T cell receptor beta chains from one specimen sequenced in a study of blood T cell repertoires in COVID-19. The assay was immunoSEQ multiplex PCR, and TCRdb's table has in-frame clones only and misses some. The sample carries 200,000 to 300,000 clones, 88% recorded once. The sequenced sample consisted of peripheral blood. The receptors originated from a man aged 60 to 75 who had recovered from COVID-19.

V and J are TRBV11-3 and TRBJ1-1; D may be TRBD1 (5 bases). Germline CDR1 reads SGHNT; CDR2 reads YENEEA. The germline V and J ends were trimmed by 5 bases and 2 bases, with 12 bases remaining between them. This CDR3 comprises 14 residues. The CDR3 protein is CASSEDRINTEAFF. The CDR3 DNA reads as TGTGCCAGCAGCGAAGACAGAATCAACACTGAAGCTTTCTTT.

CDR3 region: CASSPGSGGPYEQYF. The CDR3 DNA follows: TGTGCCAGCAGCCCCGGGTCGGGGGGGCCGTACGAGCAGTACTTC. The chain combines TRBV7-3 with TRBJ2-7; the match to TRBD2 covers 8 bases. Germline V gene lookup returns CDR1 SGHTA and CDR2 FQGTGA. This CDR3 is 15 amino acids long. J lost 4 bases, V lost 5 bases, and 10 bases had no gene match.

CDR3 sequence (DNA): TGCAGCGTTGAAGATCCGTACAGGGTCGCCAAAAACATTCAGTACTTC. Protein sequence: CSVEDPYRVAKNIQYF. The chain is built from TRBV29-1 and TRBJ2-4; D is perhaps TRBD1 (6 bases). This CDR3 has 16 amino acids. V was shortened by 0 bases and J by 1 base, with 13 bases between the two germline ends. CDR1 SQVTM and CDR2 ANQGSEA come from the germline V gene.

The chain has TRBV24-1 and TRBJ1-2, with 7 positions matching TRBD1. The CDR3 runs to 16 residues. Germline-derived CDR1 and CDR2 are KGHDR and SFDVKD. V was pared by 3 bases and J by 6 bases, with 12 bases of the junction left unmatched. CDR3 in amino acids: CATSDPRPGQVNGYTF. Here the CDR3 DNA reads TGTGCCACCAGTGATCCGAGGCCTGGACAGGTAAATGGCTACACCTTC.

The chain is built from TRBV4-1 and TRBJ1-5, with D hard to call. The CDR3 is made up of 18 amino acids. Trimming took off 0 bases at V and 3 bases at J, with 18 bases between the two ends. Germline V gives CDR1 MGHRA, CDR2 YSYEKL. CDR3 residues: CASSQDIVAPTTNQPQHF. The CDR3 bases are TGCGCCAGCAGCCAAGATATAGTTGCACCGACAACCAATCAGCCCCAGCATTTT.

The genes are TRBV15 and TRBJ2-7, with 8 bases fitting TRBD1. CDR3 length: 15 amino acids. Germline V gives CDR1 LNHNV, CDR2 YYDKDF (reference sequence). The junction had 7 bases not matched to a gene; V was cut back by 2 bases and J by 4 bases. CDR3: CATSRNRDRSYEQYF. CDR3 DNA sequence: TGTGCCACCAGCAGAAACCGGGACAGGTCTTACGAGCAGTACTTC.

The V gene is TRBV12-3 or TRBV12-4, the J gene TRBJ1-2; D not resolved. The V end was cut by 2 bases, the J end by 4 bases, with 5 bases between. The length of the CDR3 is 12 residues. This CDR3 reads CASSLRGYGYTF. The CDR3 DNA reads TGTGCCAGCAGTTTACGGGGCTATGGCTACACCTTC.

The chain links TRBV5-8 to TRBJ1-6; D perhaps matches TRBD1 (5 bases). Trimming left V 4 bases short and J 14 bases short, with 22 bases between. CDR1 and CDR2 from the germline V gene are SGHTS and YDEGEE. There are 15 residues in the CDR3. CDR3 coding DNA: TGTGCCAGCAGCGCCTGGCCCCAAGGGGCAGCCACCCTCCACTTT. It is translated as CASSAWPQGAATLHF.

The chain employs TRBV5-1 and TRBJ1-2; D perhaps matches TRBD1 (6 bases). The CDR3 covers 14 residues. Germline assignment: CDR1 SGHRS and CDR2 YFSETQ. The V end lost 3 bases, the J end lost 4 bases, and 13 bases lay between the germline ends. The CDR3 coding sequence is TGCGCCAGCAGCTATTCACAGGGATCCTATGGCTACACCTTC. Translating gives CASSYSQGSYGYTF.

The V call is TRBV11-2, the J call TRBJ1-2; 8 bases map to TRBD1. CDR1 is SGHAT and CDR2 is FQNNGV in the germline V gene. The CDR3 runs to 15 residues. V gave up 4 bases and J gave up 5 bases; unmatched junction bases: 9. CDR3 protein: CASSSYRGYGYGYTF. CDR3 coding DNA: TGTGCCAGCAGCTCATACAGGGGGTATGGATATGGCTACACCTTC.

The chain recombines TRBV7-9 with TRBJ2-1, with D possibly being TRBD1 (5 bases). V lost 5 bases, J lost 2 bases, and 16 bases lay in between. The CDR3 is made up of 16 amino acids. The V gene's germline CDR1 is SEHNR and CDR2 FQNEAQ (reference sequence). The CDR3, as DNA: TGTGCCAGCAGCGGACGACAAGGGGATCCCTACAATGAGCAGTTCTTC. Amino acid sequence: CASSGRQGDPYNEQFF.

The gene calls are TRBV7-9 and TRBJ2-5, with D perhaps TRBD1 (6 bases). V gave up 0 bases and J gave up 3 bases, with 17 bases separating them. Germline V gene sequence: CDR1 SEHNR, CDR2 FQNEAQ (reference sequence). The CDR3 loop spans 17 amino acids. The CDR3 is CASSLAWRRTDEETQYF. CDR3 nucleotide sequence: TGTGCCAGCAGCTTAGCCTGGAGGAGGACAGACGAAGAGACCCAGTACTTC.

A note on this clone: The sample has other DNA sequences that encode this CDR3 too. This CDR3 reads CASSLGQGNYGYTF. CDR3 bases: TGCGCCAGCAGCTTGGGACAGGGCAACTATGGCTACACCTTC. The J gene is TRBJ1-2, the V gene TRBV5-1; TRBD1 agrees at 7 bases. Germline assignment: CDR1 SGHRS and CDR2 YFSETQ. J lost 2 bases, V lost 0 bases, and 1 base had no gene match. The CDR3 covers 14 residues.

CDR3 region: CASSQSAALDYTHTDTQYF. The CDR3 bases are TGCGCCAGCAGTCAATCGGCGGCGCTGGACTATACCCACACAGATACGCAGTATTTT. This chain connects TRBV23-1 to TRBJ2-3; a weak D match, TRBD2 (6 bases). TRBV23-1 carries the ORF label, with uncertain function. The CDR3 consists of 19 residues. V was pared by 0 bases and J by 2 bases, with 21 bases between.

The chain combines TRBV19 with TRBJ1-1, with 10 nucleotides matching TRBD1. J gave up 1 base and V 6 bases, and 17 bases lay outside the gene matches. The CDR3 runs to 19 residues. Looked up from germline, CDR1 is LNHDA and CDR2 is SQIVND (reference sequence). CDR3 sequence (DNA): TGTGCCAGTAGCAGGATTGGTCTGGGACAGGGGAGGGGGAACACTGAAGCTTTCTTT. This codes for CASSRIGLGQGRGNTEAFF.

CDR3 region: CASSSQGWVEKLFF. The CDR3 DNA reads TGTGCCAGCAGCTCACAGGGTTGGGTTGAAAAACTGTTTTTT. The rearrangement joins TRBV5-8 to TRBJ1-4; TRBD1 might be the D (6 bases). The germline V gene encodes CDR1 SGHTS and CDR2 YDEGEE. CDR3 length: 14 amino acids. Deletions cut 3 bases from V and 7 bases from J, with 13 bases between.

This chain uses TRBV5-1 with TRBJ1-2; 9 positions agree with TRBD1. Per germline, CDR1 SGHRS and CDR2 YFSETQ. There are 13 residues in the CDR3. The V and J ends lost 0 bases and 8 bases, in that order; junction bases with no gene match: 2. In DNA form, the CDR3 reads TGCGCCAGCAGCTTGGGGACAGGGGTAGGCTACACCTTC. This translates into CASSLGTGVGYTF.

The V gene is TRBV6-6, the J gene TRBJ1-2; 10 bases line up with TRBD1. The CDR3 sequence is 14 residues long. J was trimmed by 6 bases and V by 4 bases; bases with no gene match: 5. The germline V gene has CDR1 MNHNY and CDR2 SVGAGI (reference sequence). The CDR3 nucleotides are TGTGCCAGCAGTTCTCCGACAGGGGGCAATGGCTACACCTTC. Protein sequence: CASSSPTGGNGYTF.

J is TRBJ2-2 and V is TRBV4-2; perhaps TRBD2 as D (6 bases). Germline V CDR1 and CDR2: LGHNA, YNFKEQ. V was pared by 1 base and J by 2 bases, with 11 bases between. The CDR3 extends over 16 amino acids. CDR3 residues: CASSQVGGANTGELFF. CDR3 nucleotides: TGTGCCAGCAGCCAAGTGGGCGGGGCCAACACCGGGGAGCTGTTTTTT.

The sample holds one count of this clone. The V gene is TRBV5-1, the J gene TRBJ1-2, with TRBD1 identical over 7 bases. From germline, CDR1 is SGHRS and CDR2 YFSETQ. V shed 2 bases and J 5 bases; nucleotides not matched to a gene: 12. This CDR3 region has 16 residues. CDR3 nucleotides: TGCGCCAGCAGCTTCTACGGGACAGATGAAGGTTATGGCTACACCTTC. Translation: CASSFYGTDEGYGYTF. Filled out from reference TRBV5-1 and TRBJ1-2, the complete variable domain reads KAGVTQTPRYLIKTRGQQVTLSCSPISGHRSVSWYQQTPGQGLQFLFEYFSETQRNKGNFPGRFSGRQFSNSRSEMNVSTLELGDSALYLCASSFYGTDEGYGYTFGSGTRLTVV.

This rearrangement joins TRBV27 to TRBJ1-1; D possibly corresponds to TRBD1 (6 bases). Between the trimmed V and J ends, which lost 4 bases and 0 bases, there was a span of 18 bases. CDR3 length equals 17 residues. The V gene's germline CDR1 is MNHEY and CDR2 SMNVEV (reference sequence). CDR3 protein: CASSSRPRQDLNTEAFF. In DNA form, the CDR3 reads TGTGCCAGCAGTTCCCGCCCCCGACAGGACCTGAACACTGAAGCTTTCTTT.

This clone was recorded only once. This chain uses TRBV7-9 with TRBJ1-1, with TRBD1 matching 9 bases. This CDR3 has 15 amino acids. The V segment lost 5 bases and the J segment 0 bases; nucleotides outside the gene matches: 4. Germline-derived CDR1 and CDR2 are SEHNR and FQNEAQ (reference sequence). The CDR3 bases are TGTGCCAGCAGCGCCGACAGGGGGATGAACACTGAAGCTTTCTTT. This encodes CASSADRGMNTEAFF.

This chain joins TRBV18 and TRBJ2-1, with D perhaps matching TRBD2 (6 bases). The CDR3 covers 14 residues. V was cut by 7 bases and J by 8 bases, with 18 bases left in between. Germline CDR1 is KGHSH and CDR2 is LQKENI. The CDR3: CASCSSRGLDEQFF. CDR3 coding DNA: TGTGCCAGCTGTTCGTCGCGGGGCCTAGATGAGCAGTTCTTC.

This chain connects TRBV2 to TRBJ2-3, with no clear D. Germline CDR1 and CDR2: SNHLY and FYNNEI. This CDR3 is 11 amino acids long. Trimming pared 5 bases from V and 5 bases from J, leaving 5 bases between. For the CDR3, the DNA is TGTGCCAGCAGTAGGAGAGATACGCAGTATTTT. This codes for CASSRRDTQYF.

The chain combines TRBV5-6 with TRBJ2-7; D possibly corresponds to TRBD1 (6 bases). V was cut by 4 bases and J by 4 bases, with 21 bases left in between. The CDR3 length is 16 residues. Germline-derived CDR1 and CDR2 are SGHDT and YYEEEE. The CDR3 coding sequence is TGTGCCAGCAGCACCTCAGGGGTAAGAGAAGAGTACGAGCAGTACTTC. Translation gives CASSTSGVREEYEQYF.

The rearrangement links TRBV5-6 to TRBJ2-7; 7 bases are shared with TRBD1. The length of the CDR3 is 14 residues. V was clipped by 2 bases and J by 3 bases; unmatched bases: 5. Germline V gives CDR1 SGHDT, CDR2 YYEEEE. In DNA form, the CDR3 reads TGTGCCAGCAGCTTAGGTCAGGGGGACTACGAGCAGTACTTC. It encodes CASSLGQGDYEQYF.

The chain recombines TRBV11-2 with TRBJ2-7, with 9 bases matching TRBD2. CDR1 and CDR2 (germline): SGHAT, FQNNGV. The length of the CDR3 is 15 residues. V lost 5 bases, J lost 0 bases, and 5 bases stayed unmatched. Here the CDR3 reads CASSQSGGLSYEQYF. CDR3 in DNA: TGTGCCAGCAGCCAAAGCGGGGGGCTCTCCTACGAGCAGTACTTC.